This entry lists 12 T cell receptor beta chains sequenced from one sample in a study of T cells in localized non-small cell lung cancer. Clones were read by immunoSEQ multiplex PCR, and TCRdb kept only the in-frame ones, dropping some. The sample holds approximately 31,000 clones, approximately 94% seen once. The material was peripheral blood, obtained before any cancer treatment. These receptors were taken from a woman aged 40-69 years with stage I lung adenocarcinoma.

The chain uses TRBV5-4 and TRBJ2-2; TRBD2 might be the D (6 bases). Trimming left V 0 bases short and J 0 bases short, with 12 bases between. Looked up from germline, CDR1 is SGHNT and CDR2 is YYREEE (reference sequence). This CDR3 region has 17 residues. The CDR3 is CASSLGGTYANTGELFF. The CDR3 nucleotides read TGTGCCAGCAGCTTGGGTGGGACTTACGCGAACACCGGGGAGCTGTTTTTT. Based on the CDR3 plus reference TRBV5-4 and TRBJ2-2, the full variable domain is ETGVTQSPTHLIKTRGQQVTLRCSSQSGHNTVSWYQQALGQGPQFIFQYYREEENGRGNFPPRFSGLQFPNYSSELNVNALELDDSALYLCASSLGGTYANTGELFFGEGSRLTVL.

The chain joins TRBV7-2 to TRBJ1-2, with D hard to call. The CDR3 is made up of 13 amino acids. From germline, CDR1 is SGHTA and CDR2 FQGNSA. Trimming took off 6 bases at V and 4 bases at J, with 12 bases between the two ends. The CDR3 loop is CASSFPGIYGYTF. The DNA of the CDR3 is TGTGCCAGCAGTTTCCCAGGCATCTATGGCTACACCTTC.

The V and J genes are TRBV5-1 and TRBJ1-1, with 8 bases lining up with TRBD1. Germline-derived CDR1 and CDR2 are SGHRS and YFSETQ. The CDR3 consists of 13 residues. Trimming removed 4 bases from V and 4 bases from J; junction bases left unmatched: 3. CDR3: CASSPGQGTEAFF. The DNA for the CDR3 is TGCGCCAGCAGCCCCGGACAGGGCACTGAAGCTTTCTTT.

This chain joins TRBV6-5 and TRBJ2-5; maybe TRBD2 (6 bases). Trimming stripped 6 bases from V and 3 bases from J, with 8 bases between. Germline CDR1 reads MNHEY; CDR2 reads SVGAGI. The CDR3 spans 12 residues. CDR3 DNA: TGTGCCAGCAGGACTAGGGAAGAGACCCAGTACTTC. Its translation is CASRTREETQYF.

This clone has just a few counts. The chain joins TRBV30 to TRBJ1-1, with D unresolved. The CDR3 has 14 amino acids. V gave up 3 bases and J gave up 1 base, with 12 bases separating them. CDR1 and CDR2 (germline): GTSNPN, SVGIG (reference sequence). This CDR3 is CAWRAAGRNTEAFF. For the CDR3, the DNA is TGTGCCTGGAGGGCGGCAGGCAGGAACACTGAAGCTTTCTTT.

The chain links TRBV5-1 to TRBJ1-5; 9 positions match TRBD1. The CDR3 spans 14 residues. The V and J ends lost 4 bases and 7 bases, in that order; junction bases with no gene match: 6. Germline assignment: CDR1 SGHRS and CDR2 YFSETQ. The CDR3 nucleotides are TGCGCCAGCAGCATCACAGGGGGCGACCAGCCCCAGCATTTT. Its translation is CASSITGGDQPQHF.

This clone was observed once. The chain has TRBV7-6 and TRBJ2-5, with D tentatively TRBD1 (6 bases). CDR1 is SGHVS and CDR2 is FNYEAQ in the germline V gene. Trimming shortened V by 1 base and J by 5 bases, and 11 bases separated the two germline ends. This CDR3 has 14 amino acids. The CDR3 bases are TGTGCCAGCAGCTTAGATACAGGGCGGGAGACCCAGTACTTC. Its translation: CASSLDTGRETQYF.

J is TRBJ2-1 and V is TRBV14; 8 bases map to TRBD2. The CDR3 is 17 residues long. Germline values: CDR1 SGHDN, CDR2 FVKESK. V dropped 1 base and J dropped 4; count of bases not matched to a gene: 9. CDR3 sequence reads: CASSQGVRAGVYNEQFF. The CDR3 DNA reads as TGTGCCAGCAGCCAAGGTGTTCGAGCGGGAGTGTACAATGAGCAGTTCTTC.

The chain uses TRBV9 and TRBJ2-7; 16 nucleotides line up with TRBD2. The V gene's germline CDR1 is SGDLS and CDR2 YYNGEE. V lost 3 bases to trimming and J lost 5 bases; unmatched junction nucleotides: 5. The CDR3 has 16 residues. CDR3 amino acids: CASSAPGLAGGNEQYF. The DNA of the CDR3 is TGTGCCAGCAGCGCTCCGGGACTAGCGGGAGGGAACGAGCAGTACTTC.

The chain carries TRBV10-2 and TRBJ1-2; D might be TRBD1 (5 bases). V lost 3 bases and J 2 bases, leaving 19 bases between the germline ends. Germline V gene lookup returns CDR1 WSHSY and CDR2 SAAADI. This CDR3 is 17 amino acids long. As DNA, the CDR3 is TGCGCCAGCAGTGATGGTCTGGGACCCTACGCAAACTATGGCTACACCTTC. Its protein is CASSDGLGPYANYGYTF.

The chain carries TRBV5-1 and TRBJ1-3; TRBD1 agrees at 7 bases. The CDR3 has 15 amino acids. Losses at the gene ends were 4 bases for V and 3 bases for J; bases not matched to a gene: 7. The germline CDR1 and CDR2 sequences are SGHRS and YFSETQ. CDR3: CASSPQGGGGNTIYF. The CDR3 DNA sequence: TGCGCCAGCAGCCCTCAGGGGGGTGGTGGAAACACCATATATTTT.

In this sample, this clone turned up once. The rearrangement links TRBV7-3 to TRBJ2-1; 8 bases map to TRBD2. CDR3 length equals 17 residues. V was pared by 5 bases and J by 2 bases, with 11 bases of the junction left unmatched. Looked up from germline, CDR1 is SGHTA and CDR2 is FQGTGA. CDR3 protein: CASSPMMVAGPYNEQFF. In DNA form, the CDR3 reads TGTGCCAGCAGCCCTATGATGGTAGCGGGACCCTACAATGAGCAGTTCTTC.